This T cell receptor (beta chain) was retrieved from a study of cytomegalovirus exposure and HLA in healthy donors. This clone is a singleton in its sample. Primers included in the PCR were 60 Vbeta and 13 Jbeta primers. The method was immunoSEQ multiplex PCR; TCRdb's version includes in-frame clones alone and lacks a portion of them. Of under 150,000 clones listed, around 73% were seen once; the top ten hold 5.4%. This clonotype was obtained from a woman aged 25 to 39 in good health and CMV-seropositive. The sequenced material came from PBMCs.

The CDR3 nucleotides are TGTGCCAAGAACAGGGGGCCAAGGACTGAAGCTTTCTTT. This encodes CAKNRGPRTEAFF. The V gene is TRBV6-5, the J gene TRBJ1-1; 9 bases line up with TRBD1. This CDR3 region has 13 residues. V lost 10 bases and J lost 5; bases outside the gene matches: 8. Germline CDR1 and CDR2: MNHEY and SVGAGI.